The next 17 T cell receptor beta chains were all read from a single sample in a study of T cells expressing NK-cell markers. From its re-call of the 5' RACE reads, TCRdb lists each CDR3 protein once, without DNA. The table gives 300,000 to 450,000 distinct CDR3 sequences; the top ten clones make up around 4.9% of it. Sequencing used blood T cells: a sorted CD56 or NKG2C T cell subset, CD4+ or CD8+ T cells, or bulk PBMC T cells (not recorded which). These receptors all come from a man aged 18 to 69 in good health.

The chain carries TRBV7-2 and TRBJ2-5. Germline V lookup: CDR1 SGHTA, CDR2 FQGNSA. The CDR3 contains 14 residues. The CDR3 here is CASTLRADQETQYF.

This chain's CDR3 is CASRLTNTEAFF. The chain links TRBV6-1 to TRBJ1-1. The CDR3 extends over 12 amino acids. Per the germline V gene, CDR1 is MNHNS and CDR2 is SASEGT.

The genes are TRBV7-3 and TRBJ1-1; TCRdb reports TRBD1, a call that lacks DNA to check it against. Germline V gene lookup returns CDR1 SGHTA and CDR2 FQGTGA. The CDR3 contains 15 residues. CDR3 region: CASSMTGGMNTEAFF.

V usage is TRBV29-1 and J usage is TRBJ1-1; TCRdb calls TRBD1, which cannot be checked without DNA. The germline V gene encodes CDR1 SQVTM and CDR2 ANQGSEA. The CDR3 covers 13 residues. CDR3 sequence reads: CSVNVRLNTEAFF.

The chain is built from TRBV11-1 and TRBJ2-5; TCRdb lists TRBD1, though no DNA is available to test this call. From germline, CDR1 is SGHAT and CDR2 FQDESV (reference sequence). This CDR3 is 15 amino acids long. The CDR3: CASSSLVRGGETQYF. The full variable domain, in which reference TRBV11-1 and TRBJ2-5 provide the parts outside the CDR3, is EAEVAQSPRYKITEKSQAVAFWCDPISGHATLYWYRQILGQGPELLVQFQDESVVDDSQLPKDRFSAERLKGVDSTLKIQPAELGDSAMYLCASSSLVRGGETQYFGPGTRLLVL.

The chain links TRBV7-2 to TRBJ2-3. This CDR3 contains 15 residues. CDR1 SGHTA and CDR2 FQGNSA come from the germline V gene. The CDR3 is CASSLQPTSGDTQYF.

The CDR3 is CASSPSDPISEAFF. The V gene is TRBV5-1, the J gene TRBJ1-1. CDR1 is SGHRS and CDR2 is YFSETQ in the germline V gene. The CDR3 loop spans 14 amino acids.

The rearrangement links TRBV20-1 to TRBJ1-1; the D call of TRBD1 rests on TCRdb alone, since no DNA is present to check it. Per the germline V gene, CDR1 is DFQATT and CDR2 is SNEGSKA (reference sequence). CDR3 length: 16 amino acids. The CDR3 sequence is CSARDGDRVRFTEAFF.

The chain recombines TRBV12-3 or TRBV12-4 with TRBJ2-7; checking the TCRdb D call of TRBD1 is not possible without DNA. There are 18 residues in the CDR3. The CDR3 here is CASSQELWGDRVSYEQYF.

The rearrangement uses TRBV6-1 and TRBJ2-7; with no DNA, the TCRdb D assignment of TRBD2 cannot be verified. The CDR3 consists of 16 residues. The V gene's germline CDR1 is MNHNS and CDR2 SASEGT. The CDR3 loop reads CASSEDDIARLYEQYF.

This chain connects TRBV27 to TRBJ1-2; TCRdb proposes TRBD1, but this gene call is untestable without DNA. CDR3 length: 15 amino acids. From germline, CDR1 is MNHEY and CDR2 SMNVEV (reference sequence). The CDR3 here is CASSLRRGTNYGYTF.

J is TRBJ1-2 and V is TRBV7-9. The CDR3 loop spans 13 amino acids. Germline CDR1 is SEHNR and CDR2 is FQNEAQ (reference sequence). The chain's CDR3 is CASSLGGQAGYTF. Based on the CDR3 plus reference TRBV7-9 and TRBJ1-2, the full variable domain is DTGVSQNPRHKITKRGQNVTFRCDPISEHNRLYWYRQTLGQGPEFLTYFQNEAQLEKSRLLSDRFSAERPKGSFSTLEIQRTEQGDSAMYLCASSLGGQAGYTFGSGTRLTVV.

The J gene is TRBJ2-7, the V gene TRBV6-6; TCRdb's D call, TRBD1, is unchecked because there is no DNA. The CDR3 loop spans 12 amino acids. Germline CDR1 reads MNHNY; CDR2 reads SVGAGI (reference sequence). The CDR3 loop reads CASSYGTGEQYF.

The CDR3 sequence is CASSFQGIGGEKLFF. The chain carries TRBV7-9 and TRBJ1-4. Germline V gives CDR1 SEHNR, CDR2 FQNEAQ (reference sequence). CDR3 size: 15 residues.

The chain uses TRBV4-2 and TRBJ1-1. Germline lookup yields CDR1 LGHNA and CDR2 YNFKEQ. The CDR3 has 14 amino acids. This CDR3 reads CASSRIAENTEAFF.

The J gene is TRBJ2-5, the V gene TRBV27; there is no DNA to check the TCRdb D call of TRBD1. CDR3 length: 15 amino acids. Germline CDR1 and CDR2: MNHEY and SMNVEV (reference sequence). The CDR3 protein is CASCSAGEGIETQYF.

The rearrangement links TRBV5-5 to TRBJ1-1. The length of the CDR3 is 14 residues. The germline V gene encodes CDR1 SGHKS and CDR2 YYEKEE (reference sequence). CDR3 protein: CASQTGTTNTEAFF. Combining the CDR3 with reference TRBV5-5 and TRBJ1-1 gives the whole variable domain DAGVTQSPTHLIKTRGQQVTLRCSPISGHKSVSWYQQVLGQGPQFIFQYYEKEERGRGNFPDRFSARQFPNYSSELNVNALLLGDSALYLCASQTGTTNTEAFFGQGTRLTVV.